These T cell receptor beta chains were read from a single sample in a study of T-cell reconstitution after alpha-beta-depleted transplantation in children. In TCRdb, the PCR reads were re-called with MiXCR into one record per CDR3 protein. This table holds around 490,000 distinct CDR3 sequences, over 10% found once. The sample was PBMCs, mostly from graft donor cells, taken 180 days after TCRalphabeta/CD19-depleted stem cell transplant. The receptors stem from a female patient aged 2-15 years who had a stem cell transplant for aplastic anemia, so the T cells may come from the graft donor. CDR3s include the opening cysteine and the closing phenylalanine or tryptophan. Each record gives: clone size, V gene, J gene, D gene, CDR3 protein, CDR3 DNA. A D gene is named only where the DNA matches it firmly. Where a row states a size, it is once, few, many or the class of an expanded clone; other rows omit it.

NA	TRBV6-1	TRBJ2-3	TRBD1	CASRVTGAASDTQYF	TGTGCCAGCAGGGTGACAGGGGCCGCCTCGGATACGCAGTATTTT
NA	TRBV3-1	TRBJ2-2	NA	CASSQAAHGLTGELFF	TGTGCCAGCAGCCAAGCCGCCCACGGGCTCACCGGGGAGCTGTTTTTT
few	TRBV29-1	TRBJ1-2	NA	CSVAFYNPNGYTF	TGCAGCGTTGCCTTCTACAATCCAAATGGCTACACCTTC
many	TRBV29-1	TRBJ2-1	NA	CSGGGDSYNEQFF	TGCAGCGGGGGGGGCGACTCCTACAATGAGCAGTTCTTC
few	TRBV28	TRBJ2-2	NA	CASSIMRPTSRELFF	TGTGCCAGCAGTATCATGCGTCCAACCAGCCGGGAGCTGTTTTTT
many	TRBV28	TRBJ2-7	TRBD2	CASSLRRSGKGYEQYF	TGTGCCAGCAGTTTACGACGAAGCGGGAAGGGGTACGAGCAGTACTTC
few	TRBV5-5	TRBJ2-7	NA	CASSFPRGLEQYF	TGTGCCAGCAGCTTCCCCAGGGGCCTCGAGCAGTACTTC
NA	TRBV21-1	TRBJ1-4	NA	CASSTPKRITGVLEKLFF	TGTGCCAGCAGCACACCCAAAAGGATCACAGGGGTGCTGGAAAAACTGTTTTTT
many	TRBV12-3/TRBV12-4	TRBJ1-2	NA	CASSDGYGYTF	TGTGCCAGCAGTGACGGCTATGGCTACACCTTC
few	TRBV7-2	TRBJ1-4	NA	CASSLVVATNEKLFF	TGTGCCAGCAGCTTAGTGGTCGCAACTAATGAAAAACTGTTTTTT
NA	TRBV6-2/TRBV6-3	TRBJ2-5	NA	CASSSRLGGPETQYF	TGTGCCAGCAGTTCCCGCCTTGGGGGGCCGGAGACCCAGTACTTC
few	TRBV6-2/TRBV6-3	TRBJ2-2	NA	CASSPRAGTTGELFF	TGTGCCAGCAGTCCACGCGCCGGGACCACCGGGGAGCTGTTTTTT
NA	TRBV4-3	TRBJ2-7	NA	CASSQEARQGPSYEQYF	TGCGCCAGCAGCCAAGAAGCCCGGCAGGGACCCTCCTACGAGCAGTACTTC
NA	TRBV7-9	TRBJ1-2	TRBD1	CASSLSRDRALEGNYGYTF	TGTGCCAGCAGCTTAAGCCGGGACAGGGCCCTCGAAGGGAACTATGGCTACACCTTC
few	TRBV27	TRBJ2-3	NA	CASSLLATDTQYF	TGTGCCAGCAGTTTACTAGCCACAGATACGCAGTATTTT
NA	TRBV5-1	TRBJ2-5	NA	CASSLKGVGQETQYF	TGCGCCAGCAGCTTGAAGGGAGTGGGGCAAGAGACCCAGTACTTC
many	TRBV7-2	TRBJ2-6	TRBD1	CASSRRTGDLRRAGANVLTF	TGTGCCAGCAGCCGAAGGACAGGGGATCTAAGAAGGGCTGGGGCCAACGTCCTGACTTTC
few	TRBV19	TRBJ2-1	TRBD1	CASSGQGSYNEQFF	TGTGCCAGTAGTGGACAGGGCTCCTACAATGAGCAGTTCTTC
NA	TRBV7-6	TRBJ2-3	NA	CASSLRYAGSLPDTQYF	TGTGCCAGCAGCTTACGATACGCGGGGAGCCTCCCAGATACGCAGTATTTT
NA	TRBV20-1	TRBJ2-7	TRBD1	CSAGTGGTYEQYF	TGCAGTGCCGGGACAGGGGGAACCTACGAGCAGTACTTC
NA	TRBV12-3/TRBV12-4	TRBJ2-7	NA	CASSLYRPRANHRDEQYF	TGTGCCAGCAGTCTTTACCGTCCCCGGGCCAACCATCGGGACGAGCAGTACTTC
few	TRBV5-1	TRBJ2-2	TRBD2	CASSPSGGYANTGELFF	TGCGCCAGCAGCCCCAGCGGGGGGTACGCGAACACCGGGGAGCTGTTTTTT
few	TRBV4-3	TRBJ2-1	TRBD1	CASSQDVSGQAFNEQFF	TGCGCCAGCAGCCAAGATGTATCGGGACAGGCCTTCAATGAGCAGTTCTTC
few	TRBV11-2	TRBJ2-2	TRBD2	CASSSPLAGGRSRSPGELFF	TGTGCCAGCAGTTCACCCCTCGCGGGGGGGCGGTCGAGGAGCCCCGGGGAGCTGTTTTTT
few	TRBV20-1	TRBJ1-5	TRBD1	CSARGSGRPQHF	TGCAGTGCCAGGGGGTCGGGTCGGCCCCAGCATTTT
many	TRBV5-5	TRBJ2-2	TRBD2	CASSLTSGRGTGELFF	TGTGCCAGCAGCTTAACTAGCGGGAGGGGTACCGGGGAGCTGTTTTTT
few	TRBV20-1	TRBJ1-2	NA	CSAPISGYTF	TGCAGTGCCCCAATATCGGGCTACACCTTC
NA	TRBV7-2	TRBJ2-2	TRBD2	CASSLKGTSGNTGELFF	TGTGCCAGCAGCTTAAAAGGGACTAGCGGGAACACCGGGGAGCTGTTTTTT
NA	TRBV7-2	TRBJ1-5	NA	CASSSQGISNQPQHF	TGTGCCAGCAGCTCGCAGGGAATTAGCAATCAGCCCCAGCATTTT
few	TRBV20-1	TRBJ1-2	NA	CSARLGGTRGGYTF	TGCAGTGCTAGGCTCGGTGGGACCCGTGGAGGCTACACCTTC
NA	TRBV11-2	TRBJ2-5	NA	CASSLDPGAGTQYF	TGTGCCAGCAGCTTAGATCCGGGGGCGGGGACCCAGTACTTC
few	TRBV6-2/TRBV6-3	TRBJ1-5	NA	CASRAGHNNQPQHF	TGTGCCAGCAGGGCGGGACACAACAATCAGCCCCAGCATTTT
NA	TRBV10-3	TRBJ2-6	NA	CAISAATGVSGANVLTF	TGTGCCATCAGTGCCGCGACAGGAGTCTCTGGGGCCAACGTCCTGACTTTC
NA	TRBV21-1	TRBJ1-1	NA	CASSSAGGSLNTEAFF	TGTGCCAGCAGCTCGGCAGGGGGCTCCCTGAACACTGAAGCTTTCTTT
few	TRBV9	TRBJ2-2	NA	CASSPHLGERGGELFF	TGTGCCAGCAGCCCCCATTTGGGGGAGCGAGGCGGGGAGCTGTTTTTT
NA	TRBV20-1	TRBJ1-2	NA	CSAQRGRESGNTF	TGCAGTGCTCAGCGGGGCAGGGAGAGCGGAAACACCTTC
NA	TRBV7-9	TRBJ2-1	TRBD2	CASSLPSSGGSNEQFF	TGTGCCAGCAGCTTACCTTCCAGCGGGGGGTCCAATGAGCAGTTCTTC
NA	TRBV5-6	TRBJ1-5	NA	CASSLRALGPQHF	TGTGCCAGCAGCTTGCGGGCCCTTGGGCCCCAGCATTTT
NA	TRBV20-1	TRBJ2-5	TRBD2	CSVTPGLAGVGGETQYF	TGCAGTGTCACGCCGGGACTAGCGGGAGTGGGTGGGGAGACCCAGTACTTC
medium-sized	TRBV7-9	TRBJ2-1	NA	CASSWTAYNEQFF	TGTGCCAGCAGTTGGACAGCTTACAATGAGCAGTTCTTC
NA	TRBV19	TRBJ1-1	NA	CASSIRGAGVNTEAFF	TGTGCCAGTAGTATACGGGGGGCCGGGGTGAACACTGAAGCTTTCTTT
many	TRBV7-9	TRBJ1-4	NA	CASSLGISDEKLFF	TGTGCCAGCAGCTTAGGGATATCCGATGAAAAACTGTTTTTT
NA	TRBV18	TRBJ2-1	NA	CASSQGEQFF	TGTGCCAGCTCACAGGGTGAGCAGTTCTTC
few	TRBV28	TRBJ2-5	TRBD1	CASSPTGDEETQYF	TGTGCCAGCAGTCCGACAGGGGACGAAGAGACCCAGTACTTC